This T cell receptor beta chain stems from a study of T cell repertoires in cytomegalovirus infection. Study context: Signatures in public TCR beta sequences pointed to both CMV infection and matching HLA type. General study findings and limits: There were HLA-C-restricted CMV-specific TCR beta clonotypes dominating the ex vivo response. People with CMV and the relevant HLA were identified by cumulative public TCR beta family frequency.

TCRdb re-called the reads with MiXCR, one entry per CDR3 protein. The sample consists of roughly 500,000 distinct CDR3 sequences, around 10% of them appearing once. This clonotype occurred many times. Its antigen is unidentified. This receptor was identified in a human donor in good health (CMV status not recorded). Some clones in this sample may be carry-over from other donors' samples. The material sequenced was PBMCs.

In nucleotides, the CDR3 is TGTGCCAGCAGTTACCGGGGACAGGGGGCCTACGAGCAGTACTTC. As protein: CASSYRGQGAYEQYF. This chain links TRBV6-5 with TRBJ2-7, with 11 bases lining up with TRBD1. The germline CDR1 and CDR2 sequences are MNHEY and SVGAGI. The V and J ends lost 2 bases and 2 bases, in that order; junction bases with no gene match: 2. The CDR3 covers 15 residues.